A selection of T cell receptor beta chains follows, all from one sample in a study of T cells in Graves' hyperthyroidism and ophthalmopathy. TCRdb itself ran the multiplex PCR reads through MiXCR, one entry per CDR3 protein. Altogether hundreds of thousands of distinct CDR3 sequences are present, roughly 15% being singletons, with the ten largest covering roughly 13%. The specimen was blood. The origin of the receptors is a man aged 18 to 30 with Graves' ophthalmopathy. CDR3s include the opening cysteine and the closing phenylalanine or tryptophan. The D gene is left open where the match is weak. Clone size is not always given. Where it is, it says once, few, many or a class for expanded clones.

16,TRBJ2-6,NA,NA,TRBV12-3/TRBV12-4,CASSLALSSGANVLTF,TGTGCCAGCAGTTTAGCGCTGAGCTCTGGGGCCAACGTCCTGACTTTC
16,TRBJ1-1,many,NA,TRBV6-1,CASRATGAAERGGAFF,TGTGCCAGCAGAGCGACAGGAGCGGCGGAGCGGGGTGGAGCTTTCTTT
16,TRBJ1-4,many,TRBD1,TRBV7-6,CASSPSRGGLDGKLFF,TGTGCCAGCAGCCCTTCGAGAGGGGGCCTAGATGGAAAACTGTTTTTT
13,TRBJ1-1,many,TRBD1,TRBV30,CAGQTGESTEAFF,TGTGCCGGGCAAACAGGGGAAAGCACTGAAGCTTTCTTT
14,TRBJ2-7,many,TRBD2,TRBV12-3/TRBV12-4,CASSRTSGGYEQYF,TGTGCCAGCAGCCGAACTAGCGGGGGCTACGAGCAGTACTTC
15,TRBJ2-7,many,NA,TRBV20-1,CSAGAEAMGLYEQYF,TGCAGTGCTGGGGCGGAGGCCATGGGTCTATACGAGCAGTACTTC
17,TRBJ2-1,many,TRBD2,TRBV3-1,CASSQPKTSGRWDEQFF,TGTGCCAGCAGCCAACCTAAGACTAGCGGGAGATGGGATGAGCAGTTCTTC
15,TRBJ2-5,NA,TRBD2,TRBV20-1,CSARVVAGGRETQYF,TGCAGTGCTAGAGTGGTAGCGGGAGGGCGGGAGACCCAGTACTTC
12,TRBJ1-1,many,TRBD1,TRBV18,CASSPPTQGAFF,TGTGCCAGCTCACCACCTACACAGGGGGCTTTCTTT
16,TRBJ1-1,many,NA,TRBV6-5,CASSYSMNGGGTEAFF,TGTGCCAGCAGTTACTCGATGAACGGGGGGGGCACTGAAGCTTTCTTT
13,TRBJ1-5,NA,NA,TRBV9,CASGGREGQPQHF,TGTGCCAGCGGGGGGAGGGAAGGTCAGCCCCAGCATTTT
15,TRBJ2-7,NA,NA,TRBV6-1,CASREGTRRLDEQYF,TGTGCCAGCAGAGAAGGGACACGGAGATTGGACGAGCAGTACTTC
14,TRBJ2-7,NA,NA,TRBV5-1,CASSLLPRGGEQYF,TGCGCCAGCAGCTTGTTGCCCAGGGGGGGGGAGCAGTACTTC
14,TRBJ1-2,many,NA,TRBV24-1,CATSDPSANYGYTF,TGTGCCACCAGTGATCCCTCCGCGAACTATGGCTACACCTTC
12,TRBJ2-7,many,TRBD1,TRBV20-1,CSATLTGNEQYF,TGCAGTGCTACCCTGACAGGGAACGAGCAGTACTTC
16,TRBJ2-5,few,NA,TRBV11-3,CASSVRDSFGQETQYF,TGTGCCAGCAGCGTAAGGGACTCCTTTGGGCAAGAGACCCAGTACTTC
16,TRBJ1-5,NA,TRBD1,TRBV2,CASTQMAGTGGQPQHF,TGTGCCAGCACCCAAATGGCCGGGACAGGGGGTCAGCCCCAGCATTTT
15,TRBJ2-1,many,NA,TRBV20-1,CSPRPVGGAYNEQFF,TGCAGTCCTAGGCCTGTCGGCGGAGCCTACAATGAGCAGTTCTTC